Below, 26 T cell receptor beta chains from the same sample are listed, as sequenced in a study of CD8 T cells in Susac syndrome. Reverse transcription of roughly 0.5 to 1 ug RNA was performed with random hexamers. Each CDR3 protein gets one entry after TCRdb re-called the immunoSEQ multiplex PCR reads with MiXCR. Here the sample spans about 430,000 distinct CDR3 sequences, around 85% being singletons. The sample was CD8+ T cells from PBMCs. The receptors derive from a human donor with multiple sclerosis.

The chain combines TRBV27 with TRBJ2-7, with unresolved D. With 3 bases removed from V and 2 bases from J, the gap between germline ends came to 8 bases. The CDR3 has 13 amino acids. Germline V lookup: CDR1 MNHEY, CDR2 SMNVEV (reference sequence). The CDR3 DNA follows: TGTGCCAGCAGTTTTCAGAGGACCTACGAGCAGTACTTC. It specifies CASSFQRTYEQYF.

The CDR3 sequence is CAWSVTPVEEPKNIQYF. CDR3 nucleotide sequence: TGTGCCTGGAGTGTCACTCCAGTCGAAGAGCCCAAAAACATTCAGTACTTC. V is TRBV30 and J is TRBJ2-4, with D uncertain. V lost 0 bases to trimming and J lost 2 bases, with 17 bases between them. The CDR3 sequence is 17 residues long. CDR1 and CDR2 from the germline V gene are GTSNPN and SVGIG (reference sequence).

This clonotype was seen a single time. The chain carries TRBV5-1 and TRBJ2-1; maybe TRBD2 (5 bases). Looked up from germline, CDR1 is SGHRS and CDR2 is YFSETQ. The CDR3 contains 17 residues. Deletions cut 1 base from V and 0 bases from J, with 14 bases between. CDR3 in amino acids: CASSLLSSGSSYNEQFF. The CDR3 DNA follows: TGCGCCAGCAGCTTGTTATCAAGCGGAAGCTCCTACAATGAGCAGTTCTTC.

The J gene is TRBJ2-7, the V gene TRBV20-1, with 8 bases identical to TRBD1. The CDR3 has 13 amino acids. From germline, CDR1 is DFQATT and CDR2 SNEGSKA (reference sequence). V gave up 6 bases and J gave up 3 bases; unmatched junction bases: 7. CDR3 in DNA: TGCAGTGCCACGGGACAGGCCCACTACGAGCAGTACTTC. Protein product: CSATGQAHYEQYF.

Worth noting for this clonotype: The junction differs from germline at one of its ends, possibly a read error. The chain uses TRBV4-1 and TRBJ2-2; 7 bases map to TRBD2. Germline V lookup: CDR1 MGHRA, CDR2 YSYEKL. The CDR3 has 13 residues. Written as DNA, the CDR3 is TGTGCCAGCTCTCCACGGGGGGACGGGGAGCTGTTTTTT. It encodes CASSPRGDGELFF.

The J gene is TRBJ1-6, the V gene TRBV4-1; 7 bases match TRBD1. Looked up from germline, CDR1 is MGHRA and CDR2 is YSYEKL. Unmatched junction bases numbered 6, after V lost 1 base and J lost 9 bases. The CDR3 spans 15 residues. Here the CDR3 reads CASSQGPGQFSPLHF. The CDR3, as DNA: TGCGCCAGCAGCCAAGGGCCGGGACAGTTTTCACCCCTCCACTTT.

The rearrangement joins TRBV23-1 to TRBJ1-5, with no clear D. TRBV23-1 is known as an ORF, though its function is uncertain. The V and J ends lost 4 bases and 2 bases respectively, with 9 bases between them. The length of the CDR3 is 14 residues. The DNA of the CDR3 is TGCGCCAGCAGTCGTAGGACGGGCAATCAGCCCCAGCATTTT. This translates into CASSRRTGNQPQHF.

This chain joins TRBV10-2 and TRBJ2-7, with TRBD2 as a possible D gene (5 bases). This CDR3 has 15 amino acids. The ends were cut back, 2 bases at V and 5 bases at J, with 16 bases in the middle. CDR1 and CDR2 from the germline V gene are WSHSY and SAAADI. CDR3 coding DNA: TGCGCCAGCAGTGAGCTCACGGAAGGGAGCGACGAGCAGTACTTC. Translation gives CASSELTEGSDEQYF.

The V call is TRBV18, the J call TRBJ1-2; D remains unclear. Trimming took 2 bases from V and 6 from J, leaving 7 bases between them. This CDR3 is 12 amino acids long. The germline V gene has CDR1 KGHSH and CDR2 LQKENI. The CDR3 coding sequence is TGTGCCAGCTCACCAGCGGGGAATGGCTACACCTTC. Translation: CASSPAGNGYTF.

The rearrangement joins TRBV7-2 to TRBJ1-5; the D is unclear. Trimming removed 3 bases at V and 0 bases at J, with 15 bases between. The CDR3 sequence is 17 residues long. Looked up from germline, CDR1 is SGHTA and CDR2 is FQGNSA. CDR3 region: CASSLDLGFYSNQPQHF. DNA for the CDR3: TGTGCCAGCAGCTTGGATCTGGGCTTCTATAGCAATCAGCCCCAGCATTTT.

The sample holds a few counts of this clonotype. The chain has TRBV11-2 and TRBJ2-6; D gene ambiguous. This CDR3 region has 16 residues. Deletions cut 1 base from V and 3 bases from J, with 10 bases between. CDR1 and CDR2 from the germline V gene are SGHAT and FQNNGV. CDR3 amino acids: CASSLGVSSGANVLTF. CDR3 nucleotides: TGTGCCAGCAGCTTAGGGGTTTCCAGTGGGGCCAACGTCCTGACTTTC. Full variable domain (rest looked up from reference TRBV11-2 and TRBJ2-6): EAGVAQSPRYKIIEKRQSVAFWCNPISGHATLYWYQQILGQGPKLLIQFQNNGVVDDSQLPKDRFSAERLKGVDSTLKIQPAKLEDSAVYLCASSLGVSSGANVLTFGAGSRLTVL.

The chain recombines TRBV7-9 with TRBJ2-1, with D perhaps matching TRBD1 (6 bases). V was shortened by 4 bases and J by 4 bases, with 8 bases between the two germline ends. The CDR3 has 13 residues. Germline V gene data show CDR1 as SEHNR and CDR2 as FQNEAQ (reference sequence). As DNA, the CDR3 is TGTGCCAGCAGCTCCGGACAGTACAATGAGCAGTTCTTC. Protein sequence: CASSSGQYNEQFF.

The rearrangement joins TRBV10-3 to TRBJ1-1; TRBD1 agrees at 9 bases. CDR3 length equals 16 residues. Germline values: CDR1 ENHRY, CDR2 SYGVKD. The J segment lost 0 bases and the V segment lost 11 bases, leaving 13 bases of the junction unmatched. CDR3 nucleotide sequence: TGTGCCCCGAGGGGACAGGGCGCCCATCTGAACACTGAAGCTTTCTTT. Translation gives CAPRGQGAHLNTEAFF.

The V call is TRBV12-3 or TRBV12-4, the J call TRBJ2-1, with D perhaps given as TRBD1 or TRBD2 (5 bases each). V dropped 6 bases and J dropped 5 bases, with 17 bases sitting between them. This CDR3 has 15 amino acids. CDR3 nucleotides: TGTGCCAGCAGCACCTTCGGGGACCCTAACAATGAGCAGTTCTTC. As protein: CASSTFGDPNNEQFF.

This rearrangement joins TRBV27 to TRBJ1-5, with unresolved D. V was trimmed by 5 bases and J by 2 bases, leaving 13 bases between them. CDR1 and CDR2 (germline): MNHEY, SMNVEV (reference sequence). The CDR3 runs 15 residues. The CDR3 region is CASSPTPAGNQPQHF. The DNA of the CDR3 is TGTGCCAGCAGTCCCACGCCGGCCGGCAATCAGCCCCAGCATTTT.

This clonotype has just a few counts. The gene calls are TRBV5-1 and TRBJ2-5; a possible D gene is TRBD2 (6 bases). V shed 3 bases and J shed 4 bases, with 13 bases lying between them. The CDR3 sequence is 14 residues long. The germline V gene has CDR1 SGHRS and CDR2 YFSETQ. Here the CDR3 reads CASSWQGLGETQYF. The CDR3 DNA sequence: TGCGCCAGCAGCTGGCAGGGACTCGGAGAGACCCAGTACTTC.

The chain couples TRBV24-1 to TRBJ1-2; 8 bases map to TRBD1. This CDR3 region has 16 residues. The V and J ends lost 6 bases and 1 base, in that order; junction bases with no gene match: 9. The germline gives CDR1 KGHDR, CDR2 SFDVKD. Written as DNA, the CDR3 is TGTGCCACCAGTATTTATGGACAGGGCGTTAACTATGGCTACACCTTC. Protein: CATSIYGQGVNYGYTF.

The CDR3 sequence: CASSIEGDYEQYF. CDR3 coding DNA: TGTGCCAGTAGTATAGAGGGAGACTACGAGCAGTACTTC. The V and J genes are TRBV19 and TRBJ2-7; a weak D match, TRBD2 (5 bases). This CDR3 is 13 amino acids long. V lost 0 bases and J lost 3, with 6 bases in between. Per germline, CDR1 LNHDA and CDR2 SQIVND (reference sequence).

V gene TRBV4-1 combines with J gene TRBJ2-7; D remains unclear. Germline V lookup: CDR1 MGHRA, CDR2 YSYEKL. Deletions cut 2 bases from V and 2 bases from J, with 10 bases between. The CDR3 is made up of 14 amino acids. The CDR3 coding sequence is TGCGCCAGCAGCCAAAGTGTGATGACCTACGAGCAGTACTTC. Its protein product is CASSQSVMTYEQYF.

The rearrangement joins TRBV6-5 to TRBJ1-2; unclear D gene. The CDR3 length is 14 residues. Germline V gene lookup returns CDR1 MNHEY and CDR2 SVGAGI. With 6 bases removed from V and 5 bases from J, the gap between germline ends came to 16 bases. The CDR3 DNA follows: TGTGCCAGCAGCTCCACCGGGGAACGGTATGGCTACACCTTC. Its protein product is CASSSTGERYGYTF.

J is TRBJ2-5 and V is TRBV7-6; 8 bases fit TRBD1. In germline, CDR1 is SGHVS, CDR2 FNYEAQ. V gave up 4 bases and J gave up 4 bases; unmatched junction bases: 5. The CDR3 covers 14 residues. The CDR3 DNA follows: TGTGCCAGCAGCTCGACAGGGGTGGGAGAGACCCAGTACTTC. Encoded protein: CASSSTGVGETQYF.

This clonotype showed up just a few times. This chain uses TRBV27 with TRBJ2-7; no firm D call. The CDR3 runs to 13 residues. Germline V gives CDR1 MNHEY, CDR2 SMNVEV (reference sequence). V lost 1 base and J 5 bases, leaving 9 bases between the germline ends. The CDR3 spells CASSLFWQDEQYF. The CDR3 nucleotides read TGTGCCAGCAGTTTATTCTGGCAGGACGAGCAGTACTTC.

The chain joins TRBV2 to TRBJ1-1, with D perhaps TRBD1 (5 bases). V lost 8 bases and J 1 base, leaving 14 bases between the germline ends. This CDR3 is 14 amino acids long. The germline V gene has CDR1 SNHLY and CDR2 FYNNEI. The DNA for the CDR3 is TGTGCCAGCCCCCGACAGATTAGGAACACTGAAGCTTTCTTT. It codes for CASPRQIRNTEAFF.

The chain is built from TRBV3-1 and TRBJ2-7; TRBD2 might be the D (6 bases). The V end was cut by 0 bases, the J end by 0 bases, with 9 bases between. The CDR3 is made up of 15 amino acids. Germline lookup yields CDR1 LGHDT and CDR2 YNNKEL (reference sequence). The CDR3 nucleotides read TGTGCCAGCAGCCAAGAGCCCGGGAGCTCCTACGAGCAGTACTTC. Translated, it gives CASSQEPGSSYEQYF.

This CDR3 is CSARGLAGGLYEQYF. The DNA for the CDR3 is TGCAGTGCTAGGGGACTAGCGGGGGGACTCTACGAGCAGTACTTC. The chain combines TRBV20-1 with TRBJ2-7, with 15 bases identical to TRBD2. Germline values: CDR1 DFQATT, CDR2 SNEGSKA (reference sequence). The CDR3 is made up of 15 amino acids. The J segment lost 3 bases and the V segment lost 3 bases, leaving 3 bases of the junction unmatched.

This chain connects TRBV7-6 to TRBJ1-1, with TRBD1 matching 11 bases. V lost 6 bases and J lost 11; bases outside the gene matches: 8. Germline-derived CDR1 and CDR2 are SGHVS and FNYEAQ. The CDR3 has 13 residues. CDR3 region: CASSRGTGGLAFF. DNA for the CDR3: TGTGCCAGCAGTCGAGGGACAGGGGGGTTGGCTTTCTTT.